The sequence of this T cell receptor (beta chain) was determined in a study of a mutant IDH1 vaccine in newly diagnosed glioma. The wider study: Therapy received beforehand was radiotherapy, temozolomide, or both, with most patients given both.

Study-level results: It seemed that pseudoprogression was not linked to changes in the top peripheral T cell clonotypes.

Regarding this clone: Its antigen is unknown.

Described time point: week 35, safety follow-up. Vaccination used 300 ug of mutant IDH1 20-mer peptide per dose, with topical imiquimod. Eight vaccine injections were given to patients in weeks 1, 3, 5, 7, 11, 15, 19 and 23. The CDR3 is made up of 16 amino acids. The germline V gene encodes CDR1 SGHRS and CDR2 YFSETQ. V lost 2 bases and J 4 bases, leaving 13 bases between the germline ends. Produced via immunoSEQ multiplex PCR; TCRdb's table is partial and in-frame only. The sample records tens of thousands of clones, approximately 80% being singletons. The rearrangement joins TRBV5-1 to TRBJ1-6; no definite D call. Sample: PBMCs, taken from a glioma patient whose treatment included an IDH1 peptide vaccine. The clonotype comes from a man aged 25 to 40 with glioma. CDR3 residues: CASSLGEFLYNSPLHF. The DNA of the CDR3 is TGCGCCAGCAGCTTAGGAGAGTTTCTTTATAATTCACCCCTCCACTTT.